These T cell receptor beta chains were read from a single sample in a study of T-cell reconstitution after alpha-beta-depleted transplantation in children. MiXCR, applied by TCRdb to the PCR reads, yields one record per CDR3 protein. The sample lists 250,000 to 400,000 distinct CDR3 sequences; approximately 23% were seen once. Here the sequenced sample was PBMCs, mostly from graft donor cells, taken 180 days after TCRalphabeta/CD19-depleted stem cell transplant. All receptors derive from a male patient younger than 18 who had a stem cell transplant for acute lymphoblastic leukemia, so the T cells may come from the graft donor. Both conserved end residues are part of each CDR3. Each record gives: D gene, clone size, J gene, V gene, CDR3 protein, CDR3 DNA. A D gene is named only where the DNA matches it firmly. Clone size appears in some rows only: once, few, many, or a class for an expanded clone.

d_call: TRBD2
clone_size: -
j_call: TRBJ2-5
v_call: TRBV7-9
cdr3_aa: CASSFVWTSGETQYF
cdr3_nt: TGTGCCAGCAGCTTCGTTTGGACTAGCGGTGAGACCCAGTACTTC

d_call: TRBD1
clone_size: few
j_call: TRBJ1-4
v_call: TRBV15
cdr3_aa: CATSRDFPGQGLAEKLFF
cdr3_nt: TGTGCCACCAGCAGGGACTTCCCGGGACAGGGTTTGGCTGAAAAACTGTTTTTT

d_call: -
clone_size: -
j_call: TRBJ1-1
v_call: TRBV27
cdr3_aa: CASSGTRNTEAFF
cdr3_nt: TGTGCCAGCTCGGGTACGAGGAACACTGAAGCTTTCTTT

d_call: TRBD2
clone_size: few
j_call: TRBJ2-7
v_call: TRBV27
cdr3_aa: CASSPSGLFEQYF
cdr3_nt: TGTGCCAGCAGTCCGTCGGGACTATTCGAGCAGTACTTC

d_call: TRBD2
clone_size: many
j_call: TRBJ2-3
v_call: TRBV29-1
cdr3_aa: CSVARLAQAGTDTQYF
cdr3_nt: TGCAGCGTTGCTAGACTAGCGCAAGCTGGCACAGATACGCAGTATTTT

d_call: -
clone_size: few
j_call: TRBJ2-3
v_call: TRBV2
cdr3_aa: CASGLDLTDTQYF
cdr3_nt: TGTGCCAGCGGGCTAGATCTCACAGATACGCAGTATTTT

d_call: -
clone_size: few
j_call: TRBJ1-2
v_call: TRBV11-2
cdr3_aa: CASSSLRAQSYTF
cdr3_nt: TGTGCCAGCAGCTCTCTGAGAGCCCAGAGCTACACCTTC

d_call: TRBD1
clone_size: -
j_call: TRBJ2-7
v_call: TRBV12-3/TRBV12-4
cdr3_aa: CASSSTTGPYEQYF
cdr3_nt: TGTGCCAGCAGTTCAACGACAGGGCCCTACGAGCAGTACTTC

d_call: -
clone_size: -
j_call: TRBJ1-2
v_call: TRBV7-8
cdr3_aa: CASSLAGLGGYTF
cdr3_nt: TGTGCCAGCAGCTTAGCGGGGTTAGGGGGCTACACCTTC

d_call: -
clone_size: few
j_call: TRBJ1-1
v_call: TRBV7-9
cdr3_aa: CASSGRDPTNTEAFF
cdr3_nt: TGTGCCAGCAGCGGCCGGGACCCTACGAACACTGAAGCTTTCTTT

d_call: TRBD1
clone_size: few
j_call: TRBJ2-1
v_call: TRBV11-2
cdr3_aa: CASNLRQGAYNEQFF
cdr3_nt: TGTGCCAGCAATTTAAGGCAGGGGGCTTACAATGAGCAGTTCTTC

d_call: -
clone_size: many
j_call: TRBJ2-7
v_call: TRBV12-3/TRBV12-4
cdr3_aa: CASRRILRTYSYEQYF
cdr3_nt: TGTGCCAGCAGGAGGATCTTGCGCACTTACTCCTACGAGCAGTACTTC

d_call: TRBD2
clone_size: few
j_call: TRBJ2-3
v_call: TRBV5-1
cdr3_aa: CASSTGGFSTDTQYF
cdr3_nt: TGCGCCAGCAGCACCGGGGGGTTTAGCACAGATACGCAGTATTTT

d_call: TRBD1
clone_size: -
j_call: TRBJ2-5
v_call: TRBV9
cdr3_aa: CARGTGTGEGQETQYF
cdr3_nt: TGTGCCAGGGGAACTGGGACAGGGGAGGGGCAAGAGACCCAGTACTTC

d_call: -
clone_size: -
j_call: TRBJ2-5
v_call: TRBV4-1
cdr3_aa: CASSPAWADETQYF
cdr3_nt: TGCGCCAGCAGCCCCGCCTGGGCTGACGAGACCCAGTACTTC

d_call: -
clone_size: few
j_call: TRBJ2-3
v_call: TRBV12-3/TRBV12-4
cdr3_aa: CASYQGYTDTQYF
cdr3_nt: TGTGCCAGCTACCAAGGCTACACAGATACGCAGTATTTT

d_call: TRBD2
clone_size: many
j_call: TRBJ2-7
v_call: TRBV7-9
cdr3_aa: CASSLAVAGGNEQYF
cdr3_nt: TGTGCCAGCAGCTTAGCGGTAGCGGGAGGTAACGAGCAGTACTTC

d_call: TRBD2
clone_size: few
j_call: TRBJ2-7
v_call: TRBV6-1
cdr3_aa: CASSELAGAAYEQYF
cdr3_nt: TGTGCCAGCAGTGAACTAGCGGGTGCCGCCTACGAGCAGTACTTC

d_call: TRBD1
clone_size: -
j_call: TRBJ1-4
v_call: TRBV5-1
cdr3_aa: CASSPWDREEEKLFF
cdr3_nt: TGCGCCAGCAGCCCCTGGGACAGGGAGGAGGAAAAACTGTTTTTT

d_call: -
clone_size: few
j_call: TRBJ2-7
v_call: TRBV5-6
cdr3_aa: CASSSWASYEQYF
cdr3_nt: TGTGCCAGCAGCTCGTGGGCCTCCTACGAGCAGTACTTC

d_call: -
clone_size: -
j_call: TRBJ1-5
v_call: TRBV7-3
cdr3_aa: CASSEDRNQPQHF
cdr3_nt: TGTGCCAGCAGCGAAGACAGGAATCAGCCCCAGCATTTT

d_call: TRBD1
clone_size: few
j_call: TRBJ2-7
v_call: TRBV5-6
cdr3_aa: CASRGQGSAYEQYF
cdr3_nt: TGTGCCAGCAGGGGACAGGGGTCGGCCTACGAGCAGTACTTC